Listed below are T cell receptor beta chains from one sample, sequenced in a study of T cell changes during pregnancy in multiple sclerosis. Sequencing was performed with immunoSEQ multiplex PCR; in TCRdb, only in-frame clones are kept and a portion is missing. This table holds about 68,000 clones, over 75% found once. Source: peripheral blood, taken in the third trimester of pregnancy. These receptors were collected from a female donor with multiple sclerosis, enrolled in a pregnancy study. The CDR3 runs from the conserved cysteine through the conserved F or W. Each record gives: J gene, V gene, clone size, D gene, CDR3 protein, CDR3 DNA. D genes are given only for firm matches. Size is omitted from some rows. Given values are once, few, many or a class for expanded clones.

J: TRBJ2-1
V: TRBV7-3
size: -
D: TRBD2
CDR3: CASSSLAASSYNEQFF
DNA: TGTGCCAGCAGCTCCCTAGCGGCGAGCTCCTACAATGAGCAGTTCTTC

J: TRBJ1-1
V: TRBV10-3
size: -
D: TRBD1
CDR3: CAISRQGTTLNTEAFF
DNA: TGTGCCATCTCGAGACAGGGGACGACGTTAAACACTGAAGCTTTCTTT

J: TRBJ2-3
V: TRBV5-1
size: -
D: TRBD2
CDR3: CASSPGTSGPSSTQYF
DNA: TGCGCCAGCAGCCCCGGCACTAGCGGCCCATCCTCTACGCAGTATTTT

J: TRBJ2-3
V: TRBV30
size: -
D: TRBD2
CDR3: CAWSVAGVATGDTQYF
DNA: TGTGCCTGGAGTGTAGCGGGGGTCGCAACCGGGGATACGCAGTATTTT

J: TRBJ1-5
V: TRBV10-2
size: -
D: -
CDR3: CASSDLGAGNQPQHF
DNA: TGCGCCAGCAGTGACCTGGGGGCCGGCAATCAGCCCCAGCATTTT

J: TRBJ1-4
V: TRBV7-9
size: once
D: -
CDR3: CASARGSEEKLFF
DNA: TGTGCCAGCGCGCGCGGATCGGAGGAAAAACTGTTTTTT

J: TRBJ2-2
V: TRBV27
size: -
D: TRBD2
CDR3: CASSPSKRTSGNTGELFF
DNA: TGTGCCAGCAGCCCCTCAAAAAGGACTAGCGGGAACACCGGGGAGCTGTTTTTT

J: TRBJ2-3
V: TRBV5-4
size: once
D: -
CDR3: CASRSGEGTDTQYF
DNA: TGTGCCAGCAGAAGTGGGGAGGGCACAGATACGCAGTATTTT

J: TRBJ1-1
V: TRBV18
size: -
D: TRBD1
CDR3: CASSRGQGDTEAFF
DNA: TGTGCCAGCTCACGGGGACAGGGGGACACTGAAGCTTTCTTT

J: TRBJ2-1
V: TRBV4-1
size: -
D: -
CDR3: CASSPLGSAYNEQFF
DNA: TGCGCCAGCAGCCCACTAGGGTCGGCCTACAATGAGCAGTTCTTC

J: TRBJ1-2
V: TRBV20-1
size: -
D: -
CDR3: CSAVAYGYTF
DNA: TGCAGTGCTGTAGCCTATGGCTACACCTTC

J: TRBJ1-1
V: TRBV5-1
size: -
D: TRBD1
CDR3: CASSLIFTGGQDAFF
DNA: TGCGCCAGCAGCTTAATTTTTACAGGGGGACAAGACGCTTTCTTT

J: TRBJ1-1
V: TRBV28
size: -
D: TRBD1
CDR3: CASSSDGTGDTEAFF
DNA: TGTGCCAGCAGTTCGGATGGGACAGGGGACACTGAAGCTTTCTTT

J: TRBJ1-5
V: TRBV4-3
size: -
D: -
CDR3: CASSQDVGYGGNQPQHF
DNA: TGCGCCAGCAGCCAAGATGTGGGTTACGGGGGCAATCAGCCCCAGCATTTT

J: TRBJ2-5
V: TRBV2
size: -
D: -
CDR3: CASSVAVQETQYF
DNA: TGTGCCAGCAGTGTGGCGGTCCAAGAGACCCAGTACTTC

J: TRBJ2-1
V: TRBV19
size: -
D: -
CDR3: CASSRVDSMDEQFF
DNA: TGTGCCAGTAGTAGGGTCGACAGTATGGATGAGCAGTTCTTC

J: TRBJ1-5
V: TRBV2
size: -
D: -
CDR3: CASRTVLAPQHF
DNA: TGTGCCAGCAGGACAGTTTTGGCCCCCCAGCATTTT

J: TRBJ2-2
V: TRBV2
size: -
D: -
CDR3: CASSAANTGELFF
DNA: TGTGCCAGCAGTGCCGCGAACACCGGGGAGCTGTTTTTT

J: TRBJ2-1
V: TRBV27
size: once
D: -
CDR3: CASSLSRNEQFF
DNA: TGTGCCAGCAGTTTATCCCGCAATGAGCAGTTCTTC

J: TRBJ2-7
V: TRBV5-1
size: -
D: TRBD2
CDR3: CASSLLAGAVNEQYF
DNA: TGCGCCAGCAGCCTACTAGCGGGAGCGGTAAACGAGCAGTACTTC

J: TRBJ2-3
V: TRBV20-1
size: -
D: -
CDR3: CSASRDTQYF
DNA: TGCAGTGCTAGCCGGGATACGCAGTATTTT

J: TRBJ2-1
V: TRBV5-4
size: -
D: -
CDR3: CASSLPTLEQFF
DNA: TGTGCCAGCAGCCTCCCTACCCTCGAGCAGTTCTTC

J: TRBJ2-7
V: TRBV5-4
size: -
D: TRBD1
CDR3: CASSSGGTGVISLYEQYF
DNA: TGTGCCAGCAGCTCCGGGGGGACAGGGGTAATCTCACTCTACGAGCAGTACTTC

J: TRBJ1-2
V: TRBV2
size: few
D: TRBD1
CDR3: CASGTGGNYGYTF
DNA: TGTGCCAGCGGAACAGGGGGCAACTATGGCTACACCTTC

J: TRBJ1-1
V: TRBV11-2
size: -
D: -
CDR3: CASSIRGGSEAFF
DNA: TGTGCCAGCAGCATTAGAGGGGGTTCTGAAGCTTTCTTT

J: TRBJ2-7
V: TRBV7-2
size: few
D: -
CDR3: CASRSGNSYEQYF
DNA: TGTGCCAGCAGATCCGGTAACTCCTACGAGCAGTACTTC

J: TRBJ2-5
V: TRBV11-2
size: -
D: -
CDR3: CASSWRGPLETQYF
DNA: TGTGCCAGCAGCTGGCGGGGGCCGTTAGAGACCCAGTACTTC

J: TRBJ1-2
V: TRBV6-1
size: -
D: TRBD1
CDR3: CASSGNRGYGYTF
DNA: TGTGCCAGCAGTGGAAACAGGGGGTATGGCTACACCTTC

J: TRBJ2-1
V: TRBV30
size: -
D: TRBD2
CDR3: CAWRGTSGFNEQFF
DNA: TGTGCCTGGCGCGGGACTAGCGGCTTCAATGAGCAGTTCTTC

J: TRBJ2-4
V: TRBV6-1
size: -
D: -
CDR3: CASSPPVSNIQYF
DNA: TGTGCCAGCAGCCCCCCCGTTTCCAACATTCAGTACTTC

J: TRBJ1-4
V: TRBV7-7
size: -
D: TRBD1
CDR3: CASSPGQGHEKLFF
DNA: TGTGCCAGCAGCCCGGGACAGGGACATGAAAAACTGTTTTTT

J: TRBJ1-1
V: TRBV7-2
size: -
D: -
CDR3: CASSFVSQGNTEAFF
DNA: TGTGCCAGCAGCTTCGTGAGTCAGGGGAACACTGAAGCTTTCTTT

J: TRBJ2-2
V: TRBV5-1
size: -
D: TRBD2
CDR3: CASSWQTSGDTGELFF
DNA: TGCGCCAGCAGCTGGCAGACTAGCGGCGACACCGGGGAGCTGTTTTTT

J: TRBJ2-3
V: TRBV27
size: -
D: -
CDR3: CASTPSAPLGVADTQYF
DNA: TGTGCCAGCACCCCGTCGGCCCCCCTCGGGGTAGCAGATACGCAGTATTTT

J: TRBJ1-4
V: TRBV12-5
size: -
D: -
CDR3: CASGLGQWGGEKLFF
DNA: TGTGCTAGTGGCCTCGGACAGTGGGGGGGTGAAAAACTGTTTTTT

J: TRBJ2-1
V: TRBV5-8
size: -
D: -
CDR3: CASSWSTQGGGFEQFF
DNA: TGTGCCAGCAGCTGGTCTACTCAGGGTGGTGGTTTTGAGCAGTTCTTC

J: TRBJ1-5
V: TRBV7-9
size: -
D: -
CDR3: CASSPPTGTQPQHF
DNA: TGTGCCAGCAGCCCGCCCACAGGGACTCAGCCCCAGCATTTT

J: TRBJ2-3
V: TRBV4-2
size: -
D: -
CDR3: CASSQVTGSTDTQYF
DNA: TGTGCCAGCAGCCAAGTAACAGGGAGCACAGATACGCAGTATTTT

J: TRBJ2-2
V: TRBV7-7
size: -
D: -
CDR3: CASSPPFETRLFF
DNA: TGTGCCAGCAGCCCCCCTTTTGAGACTAGGCTGTTTTTT

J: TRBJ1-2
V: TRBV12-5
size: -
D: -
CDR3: CASGLQGYTF
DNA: TGTGCTAGTGGTTTGCAGGGCTACACCTTC

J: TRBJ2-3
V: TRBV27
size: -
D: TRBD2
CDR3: CASSAPGTSVSTDTQYF
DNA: TGTGCCAGCAGTGCCCCCGGGACTAGCGTTTCCACAGATACGCAGTATTTT

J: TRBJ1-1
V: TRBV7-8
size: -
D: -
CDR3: CASSLVLGGDTEAFF
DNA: TGTGCCAGCAGCTTAGTTCTGGGAGGGGACACTGAAGCTTTCTTT

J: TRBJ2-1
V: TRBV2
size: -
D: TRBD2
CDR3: CASSDGGSSYNEQFF
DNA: TGTGCCAGCAGTGACGGCGGGAGCTCCTACAATGAGCAGTTCTTC

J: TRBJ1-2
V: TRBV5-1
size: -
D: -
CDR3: CASSLEANYGYTF
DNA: TGCGCCAGCAGCTTGGAAGCCAACTATGGCTACACCTTC

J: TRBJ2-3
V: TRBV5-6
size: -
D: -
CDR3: CASTRLYEHQTDTQYF
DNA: TGTGCCAGCACCAGACTATACGAGCACCAAACAGATACGCAGTATTTT

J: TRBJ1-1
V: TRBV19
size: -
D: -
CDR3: CASSSWANTEAFF
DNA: TGTGCCAGTAGTAGTTGGGCGAACACTGAAGCTTTCTTT

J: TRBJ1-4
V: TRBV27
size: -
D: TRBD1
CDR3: CASSLSMGQGNEKLFF
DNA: TGTGCCAGCAGTTTATCGATGGGACAGGGTAATGAAAAACTGTTTTTT

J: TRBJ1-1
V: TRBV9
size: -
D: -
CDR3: CASSPGYPEAFF
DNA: TGTGCCAGCAGCCCCGGGTATCCTGAAGCTTTCTTT

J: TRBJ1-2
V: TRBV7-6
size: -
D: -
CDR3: CASSFGGSSGYTF
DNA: TGTGCCAGCAGCTTTGGAGGCTCTTCTGGCTACACCTTC

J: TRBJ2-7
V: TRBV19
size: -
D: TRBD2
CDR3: CASSINGLETYEQYF
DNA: TGTGCCAGTAGTATAAACGGACTAGAGACCTACGAGCAGTACTTC

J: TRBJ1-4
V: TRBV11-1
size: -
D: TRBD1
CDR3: CASSFQGASEKLFF
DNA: TGTGCCAGCAGCTTTCAGGGGGCCTCGGAGAAACTGTTTTTT